This TCR beta chain was recovered during a study of human T cells and chemical hapten exposure. Findings of the study overall: The formation of large CDR3 similarity clusters by expanded TCRs significantly exceeded that of controls.

TCRdb processed the RACE reads anew with MiXCR; each CDR3 protein has one entry. The sample consists of 40,000 or so distinct CDR3 sequences, 10% to 15% of them appearing once. CDR3 length: 12 amino acids. The sample's time point: pre-sensitization, week 0. Treatment noted: therapeutic diphenylcyclopropenone sensitization with weekly scalp DPC. Unfractionated whole blood yielded the extracted total RNA. Blood collection took place prior to placing each patch test. This clonotype has a handful of counts. Antigen unknown. The sequence derives from a woman aged 35 to 49 with alopecia areata. Some clones in this sample may be carry-over from other donors' samples. The source was whole blood, collected in connection with sensitization to the hapten diphenylcyclopropenone (DPC). V and J are TRBV21-1 and TRBJ1-1. TRBV21-1 counts as a pseudogene. The CDR3 protein is CASSMRREEAFF. The CDR3 nucleotides read TGTGCCAGCAGCATGCGGAGGGAAGAAGCTTTCTTT.